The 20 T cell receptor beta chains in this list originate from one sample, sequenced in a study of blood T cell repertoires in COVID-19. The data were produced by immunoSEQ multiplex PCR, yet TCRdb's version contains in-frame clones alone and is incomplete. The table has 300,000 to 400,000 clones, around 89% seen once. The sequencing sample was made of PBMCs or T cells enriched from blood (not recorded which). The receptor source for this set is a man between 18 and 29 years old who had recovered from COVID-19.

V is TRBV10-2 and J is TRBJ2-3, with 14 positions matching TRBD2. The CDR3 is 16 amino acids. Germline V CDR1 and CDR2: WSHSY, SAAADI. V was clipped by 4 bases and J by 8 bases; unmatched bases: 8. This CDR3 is CASSGSAGTSGGTQYF. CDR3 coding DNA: TGCGCCAGCAGTGGGAGTGCCGGGACTAGCGGGGGTACGCAGTATTTT.

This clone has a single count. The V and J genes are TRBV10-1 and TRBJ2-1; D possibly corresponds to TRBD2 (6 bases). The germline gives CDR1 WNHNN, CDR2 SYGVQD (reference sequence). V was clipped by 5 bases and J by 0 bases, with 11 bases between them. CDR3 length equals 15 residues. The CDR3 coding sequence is TGCGCCAGCAGTTCCCGGGGGAGCTCCTACAATGAGCAGTTCTTC. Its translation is CASSSRGSSYNEQFF.

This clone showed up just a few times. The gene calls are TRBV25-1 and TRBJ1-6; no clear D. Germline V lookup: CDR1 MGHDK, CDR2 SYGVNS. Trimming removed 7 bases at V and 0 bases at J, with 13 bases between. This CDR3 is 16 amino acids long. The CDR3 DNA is TGTGCCAGCACAGACGGGGTAAGCTCCTATAATTCACCCCTCCACTTT. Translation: CASTDGVSSYNSPLHF. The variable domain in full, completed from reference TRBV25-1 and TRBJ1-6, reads EADIYQTPRYLVIGTGKKITLECSQTMGHDKMYWYQQDPGMELHLIHYSYGVNSTEKGDLSSESTVSRIRTEHFPLTLESARPSHTSQYLCASTDGVSSYNSPLHFGNGTRLTVT.

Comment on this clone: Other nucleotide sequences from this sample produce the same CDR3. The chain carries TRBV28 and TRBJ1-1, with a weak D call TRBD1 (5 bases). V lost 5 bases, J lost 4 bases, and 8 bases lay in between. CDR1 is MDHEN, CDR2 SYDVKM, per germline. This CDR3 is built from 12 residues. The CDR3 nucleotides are TGTGCCAGCAGTCTCACAGGCACTGAAGCTTTCTTT. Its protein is CASSLTGTEAFF.

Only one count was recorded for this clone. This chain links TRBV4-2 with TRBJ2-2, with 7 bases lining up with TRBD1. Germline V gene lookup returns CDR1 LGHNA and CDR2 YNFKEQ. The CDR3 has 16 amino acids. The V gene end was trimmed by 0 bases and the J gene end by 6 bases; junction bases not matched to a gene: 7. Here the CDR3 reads CASSQEKGAFSGELFF. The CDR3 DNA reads TGTGCCAGCAGCCAAGAAAAGGGGGCTTTTTCCGGGGAGCTGTTTTTT.

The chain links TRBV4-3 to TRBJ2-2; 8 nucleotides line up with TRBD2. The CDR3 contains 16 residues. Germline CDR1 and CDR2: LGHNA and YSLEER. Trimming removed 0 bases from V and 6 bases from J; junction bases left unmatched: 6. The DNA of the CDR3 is TGCGCCAGCAGCCAAGAGGGGGCGGGAGGTCCCGGGGAGCTGTTTTTT. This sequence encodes CASSQEGAGGPGELFF.

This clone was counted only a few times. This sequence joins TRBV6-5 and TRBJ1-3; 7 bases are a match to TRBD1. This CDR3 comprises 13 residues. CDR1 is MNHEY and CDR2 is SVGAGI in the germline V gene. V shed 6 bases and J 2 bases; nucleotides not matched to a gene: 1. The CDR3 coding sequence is TGTGCCAGCAGCAGGGGGACTGGAAACACCATATATTTT. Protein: CASSRGTGNTIYF.

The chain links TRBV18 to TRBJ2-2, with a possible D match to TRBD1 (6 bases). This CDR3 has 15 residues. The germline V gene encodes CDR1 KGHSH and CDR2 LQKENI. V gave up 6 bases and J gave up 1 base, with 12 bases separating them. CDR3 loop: CASSQTGLNTGELFF. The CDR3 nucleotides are TGTGCCAGCTCCCAAACAGGGTTGAACACCGGGGAGCTGTTTTTT.

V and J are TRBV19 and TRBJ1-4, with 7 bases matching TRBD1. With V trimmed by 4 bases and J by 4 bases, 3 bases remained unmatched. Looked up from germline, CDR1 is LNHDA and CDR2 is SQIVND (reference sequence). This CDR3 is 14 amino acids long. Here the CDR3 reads CASSTGQNNEKLFF. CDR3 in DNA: TGTGCCAGTAGTACGGGACAGAATAATGAAAAACTGTTTTTT.

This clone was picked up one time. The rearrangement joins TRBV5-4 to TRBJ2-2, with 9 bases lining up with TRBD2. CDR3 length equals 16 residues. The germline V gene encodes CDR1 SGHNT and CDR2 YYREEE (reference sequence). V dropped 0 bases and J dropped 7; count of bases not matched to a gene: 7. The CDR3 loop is CASSLAARGGSGELFF. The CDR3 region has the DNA TGTGCCAGCAGCTTGGCTGCGCGGGGGGGCAGCGGGGAGCTGTTTTTT.

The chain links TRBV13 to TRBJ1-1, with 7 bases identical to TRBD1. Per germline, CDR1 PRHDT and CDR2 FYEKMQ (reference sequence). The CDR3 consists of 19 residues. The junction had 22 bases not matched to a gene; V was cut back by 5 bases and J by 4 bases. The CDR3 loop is CASSPLPQQGQYLGTEAFF. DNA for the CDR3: TGTGCCAGCAGCCCCCTCCCCCAACAGGGGCAGTATTTGGGCACTGAAGCTTTCTTT.

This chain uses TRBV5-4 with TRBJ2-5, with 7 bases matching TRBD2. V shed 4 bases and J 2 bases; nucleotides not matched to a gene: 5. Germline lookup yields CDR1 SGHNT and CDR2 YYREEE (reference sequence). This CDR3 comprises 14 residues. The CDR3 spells CASSNPAGQETQYF. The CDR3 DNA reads TGTGCCAGCAGCAACCCAGCGGGGCAAGAGACCCAGTACTTC. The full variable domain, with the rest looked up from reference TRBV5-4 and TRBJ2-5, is ETGVTQSPTHLIKTRGQQVTLRCSSQSGHNTVSWYQQALGQGPQFIFQYYREEENGRGNFPPRFSGLQFPNYSSELNVNALELDDSALYLCASSNPAGQETQYFGPGTRLLVL.

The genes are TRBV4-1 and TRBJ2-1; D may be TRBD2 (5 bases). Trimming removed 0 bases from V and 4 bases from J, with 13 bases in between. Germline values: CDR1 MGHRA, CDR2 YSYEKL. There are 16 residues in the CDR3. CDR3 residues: CASSQDQGLTYNEQFF. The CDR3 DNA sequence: TGCGCCAGCAGCCAAGATCAAGGACTTACATACAATGAGCAGTTCTTC.

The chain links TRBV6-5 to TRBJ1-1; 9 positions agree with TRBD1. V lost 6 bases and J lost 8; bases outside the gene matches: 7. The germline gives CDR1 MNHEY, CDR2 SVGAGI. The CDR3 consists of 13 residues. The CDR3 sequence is CASSRDRATEAFF. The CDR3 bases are TGTGCCAGCAGCCGGGACAGGGCTACCGAAGCTTTCTTT.

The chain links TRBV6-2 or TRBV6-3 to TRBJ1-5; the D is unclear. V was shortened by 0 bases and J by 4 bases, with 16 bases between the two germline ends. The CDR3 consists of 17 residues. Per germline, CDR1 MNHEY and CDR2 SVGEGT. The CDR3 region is CASSYSNWGRGNQPQHF. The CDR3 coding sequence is TGTGCCAGCAGTTACTCGAATTGGGGAAGAGGGAATCAGCCCCAGCATTTT.

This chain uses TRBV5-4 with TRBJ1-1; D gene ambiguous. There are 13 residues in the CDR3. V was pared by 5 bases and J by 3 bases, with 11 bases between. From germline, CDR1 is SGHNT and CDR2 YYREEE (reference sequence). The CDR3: CASRSGGYTEAFF. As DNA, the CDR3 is TGTGCCAGCAGGTCCGGAGGGTACACTGAAGCTTTCTTT.

CDR3 sequence: CASSYQAGQPLKPFF. CDR3 coding DNA: TGTGCCAGCAGTTACCAGGCAGGACAACCCCTTAAGCCTTTCTTT. This rearrangement joins TRBV6-5 to TRBJ1-1; D might be TRBD1 (5 bases). The germline V gene encodes CDR1 MNHEY and CDR2 SVGAGI. The CDR3 runs to 15 residues. The V end lost 2 bases, the J end lost 12 bases, and 22 bases lay between the germline ends.

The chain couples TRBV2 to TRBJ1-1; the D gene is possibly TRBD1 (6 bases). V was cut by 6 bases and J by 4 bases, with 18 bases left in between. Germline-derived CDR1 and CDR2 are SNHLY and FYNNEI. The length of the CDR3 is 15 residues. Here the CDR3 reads CASRGERGKGTEAFF. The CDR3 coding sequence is TGTGCCAGCAGGGGAGAGAGGGGGAAAGGCACTGAAGCTTTCTTT.

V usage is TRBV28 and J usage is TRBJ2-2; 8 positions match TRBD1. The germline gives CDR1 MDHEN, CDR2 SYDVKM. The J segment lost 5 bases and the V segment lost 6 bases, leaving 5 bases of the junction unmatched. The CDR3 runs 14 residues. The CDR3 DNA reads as TGTGCCAGCAGAACGGACAGGGAAACCGGGGAGCTGTTTTTT. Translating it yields CASRTDRETGELFF.

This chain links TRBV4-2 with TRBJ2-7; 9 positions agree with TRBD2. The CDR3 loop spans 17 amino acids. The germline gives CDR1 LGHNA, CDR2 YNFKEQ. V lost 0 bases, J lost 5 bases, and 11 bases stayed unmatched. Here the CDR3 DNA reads TGTGCCAGCAGCCAAGAGAAGGGTAGCGGGGGTGTCGACGAGCAGTACTTC. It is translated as CASSQEKGSGGVDEQYF.